These 5 T cell receptor beta chains were sequenced from one sample in a study of tumor and adjacent non-tumor tissue in lung cancer. TCRbeta libraries were built with three rounds of nested PCR, modified from ARM-PCR. TCRdb re-analysed the multiplex PCR reads in MiXCR, keeping a single row per CDR3 protein. The data contain 60,000 to 85,000 distinct CDR3 sequences, roughly 73% of them singletons. This sample's RNA came from whole unsorted tissue. Source material: lung tumor tissue. The receptors were sampled from a man in his sixties with non-small cell lung cancer.

This clonotype is a singleton in its sample. At one end the junction does not follow the germline gene, possibly because of a read error. The rearrangement joins TRBV6-1 to TRBJ1-2; a possible D gene is TRBD1 (6 bases). Germline V CDR1 and CDR2: MNHNS, SASEGT. The CDR3 length is 15 residues. The CDR3 nucleotides read TGTGCCAGCAGTGACTCAGGGGCAGCTAAGTATGGCTACACCTTC. Amino acids: CASSDSGAAKYGYTF.

This clonotype has more than one count but fewer than ten. This may stem from a read error, because a much larger clone lies one nucleotide away. The rearrangement uses TRBV10-3 and TRBJ2-7, with D perhaps TRBD2 (5 bases). This CDR3 is 15 amino acids long. CDR1 ENHRY and CDR2 SYGVKD come from the germline V gene. This CDR3 reads CTIRRRRDTTDEQYF. In DNA form, the CDR3 reads TGTACCATCAGAAGGAGGAGAGACACCACAGACGAGCAGTACTTC.

Regarding this clonotype: The CDR3 ends on some other residue instead of the conserved phenylalanine or tryptophan, so this is likely a read error. The V gene is TRBV6-5, the J gene TRBJ2-3, with D possibly TRBD2 on 6 matching bases. The ends were cut back, 6 bases at V and 2 bases at J, with 12 bases in the middle. This CDR3 has 14 amino acids. Germline-derived CDR1 and CDR2 are MNHEY and SVGAGI. This CDR3 is CASRVGGDTDTQYY. In nucleotides, the CDR3 is TGTGCCAGCAGAGTAGGAGGGGACACAGATACGCAGTATTAT.

As for this clonotype: An end of the junction does not agree with germline; a read error may underlie this. This sequence joins TRBV14 and TRBJ2-1, with D perhaps TRBD1 (5 bases). The CDR3 loop spans 13 amino acids. The V gene's germline CDR1 is SGHDN and CDR2 FVKESK. The CDR3 here is CASIQEGWQGRFF. In DNA, the CDR3 is TGCGCCAGCATCCAAGAAGGCTGGCAGGGAAGGTTCTTC.

As to this clonotype: The CDR3 ends on some other residue instead of the conserved phenylalanine or tryptophan, so this is likely a read error. The chain has TRBV20-1 and TRBJ1-2; no clear D gene. This CDR3 is built from 13 residues. The V end lost 2 bases, the J end lost 0 bases, and 7 bases lay between the germline ends. The germline V gene encodes CDR1 DFQATT and CDR2 SNEGSKA (reference sequence). The chain's CDR3 is CSARTWTNYGYTS. The CDR3, as DNA: TGCAGTGCTAGAACATGGACTAACTATGGCTACACCTCC.